This T cell receptor (beta chain) was recorded in a study of tumor-infiltrating lymphocytes in localized non-small cell lung cancer. Turning to the study itself: Several tumor histologies, both smoking statuses, and some post-neoadjuvant chemotherapy samples were included. Resected tumor was paired with non-adjacent uninvolved lung from the same patient.

The CDR3 is 14 residues long. Germline CDR1 is SGDLS and CDR2 is YYNGEE. The V end lost 0 bases, the J end lost 3 bases, and 9 bases lay between the germline ends. Using immunoSEQ multiplex PCR, the repertoire was profiled, and TCRdb retains in-frame clones only, with some absent. The data contain some 15,000 clones, more than 70% of them singletons. Study outcomes and limitations: Different pieces of the same tissue were used for each assay. Tumors had more T cell infiltration than uninvolved lung, per TCRbeta sequencing and CD3 counts.

On this clone itself: Its antigen is not known.

The TCR originated in a human donor with non-small cell lung cancer. The specimen was uninvolved lung tissue not adjacent to the tumor. The V gene is TRBV9, the J gene TRBJ1-1, with unresolved D. This CDR3 is CASSVELRDTEAFF. The CDR3 nucleotides read TGTGCCAGCAGCGTAGAGCTGCGGGACACTGAAGCTTTCTTT.